The 10 T cell receptor beta chains given below trace back to one sample, sequenced in a study of blood T cell repertoires in COVID-19. The data were produced by immunoSEQ multiplex PCR, yet TCRdb's version contains in-frame clones alone and is incomplete. The table has 200,000 to 250,000 clones, roughly 87% seen once; the top ten hold approximately 2.8%. The sample consisted of PBMCs or T cells enriched from blood (not recorded which). These receptors originate from a woman aged 30 to 39 with acute COVID-19.

The chain combines TRBV19 with TRBJ2-2; D is unresolved. CDR1 and CDR2 (germline): LNHDA, SQIVND (reference sequence). With 1 base removed from V and 6 bases from J, the gap between germline ends came to 6 bases. This CDR3 spans 13 amino acids. The CDR3, as DNA: TGTGCCAGTAGTATAGGTAGAGCCGGGGAGCTGTTTTTT. This translates into CASSIGRAGELFF.

The rearrangement uses TRBV7-2 and TRBJ2-1, with TRBD1 matching over 7 bases. After removal of 1 base from V and 7 bases from J, the junction contained 7 bases not matched to a gene. CDR1 is SGHTA and CDR2 is FQGNSA in the germline V gene. The CDR3 covers 15 residues. The CDR3 DNA sequence: TGTGCCAGCAGCTTAGTCGGGGACAGAGGGAATGAGCAGTTCTTC. Translation gives CASSLVGDRGNEQFF.

This sequence joins TRBV10-2 and TRBJ1-2; D may be TRBD1 (5 bases). Germline values: CDR1 WSHSY, CDR2 SAAADI. This CDR3 has 12 amino acids. V lost 4 bases and J 5 bases, leaving 8 bases between the germline ends. CDR3 loop: CASSAGEYGYTF. The CDR3, as DNA: TGCGCCAGCAGTGCGGGGGAGTATGGCTACACCTTC.

This chain links TRBV25-1 with TRBJ2-1, with 8 bases aligning to TRBD2. The CDR3 length is 15 residues. V lost 5 bases, J lost 7 bases, and 10 bases stayed unmatched. The germline V gene encodes CDR1 MGHDK and CDR2 SYGVNS. CDR3 sequence reads: CASSPPGGAQNEQFF. Written as DNA, the CDR3 is TGTGCCAGCAGTCCCCCGGGGGGGGCCCAGAATGAGCAGTTCTTC.

The V call is TRBV7-9, the J call TRBJ1-2, with D unclear. Germline V gene lookup returns CDR1 SEHNR and CDR2 FQNEAQ (reference sequence). The V end was cut by 1 base, the J end by 3 bases, with 6 bases between. The CDR3 spans 13 residues. The CDR3 protein is CASSLETDYGYTF. The CDR3 coding sequence is TGTGCCAGCAGCTTAGAAACAGACTATGGCTACACCTTC.

CDR3 sequence (DNA): TGTGCCAGCAGTGAGGCTAGAGTAGGGCAGTTCTTC. Its translation: CASSEARVGQFF. The chain employs TRBV2 and TRBJ2-1, with D unclear. The CDR3 contains 12 residues. Germline V gene lookup returns CDR1 SNHLY and CDR2 FYNNEI. Trimming stripped 3 bases from V and 12 bases from J, with 12 bases between. The variable domain in full, completed from reference TRBV2 and TRBJ2-1, reads EPEVTQTPSHQVTQMGQEVILRCVPISNHLYFYWYRQILGQKVEFLVSFYNNEISEKSEIFDDQFSVERPDGSNFTLKIRSTKLEDSAMYFCASSEARVGQFFGPGTRLTVL.

J is TRBJ1-2 and V is TRBV12-3 or TRBV12-4, with TRBD1 matching over 9 bases. The CDR3 consists of 13 residues. Trimming removed 6 bases from V and 5 bases from J; junction bases left unmatched: 4. CDR3 protein: CASSRGQGYGYTF. The CDR3 nucleotides read TGTGCCAGCAGCCGGGGACAGGGATATGGCTACACCTTC.

About this clone itself: This sample includes further DNA sequences coding for the same CDR3. The chain has TRBV7-2 and TRBJ2-1, with TRBD1 as a possible D gene (5 bases). Trimming cost V 0 bases and J 5 bases, with 8 bases left between them. This CDR3 is 14 amino acids long. Looked up from germline, CDR1 is SGHTA and CDR2 is FQGNSA. DNA for the CDR3: TGTGCCAGCAGCTTAGCGGGGCGGAACAATGAGCAGTTCTTC. As protein: CASSLAGRNNEQFF.

CDR3 loop: CASSPGLAGGLSSYEQYF. Written as DNA, the CDR3 is TGCGCCAGCAGCCCGGGACTAGCGGGGGGGTTAAGCTCCTACGAGCAGTACTTC. V and J are TRBV4-1 and TRBJ2-7; TRBD2 matches 16 bases. After removal of 4 bases from V and 0 bases from J, the junction contained 6 bases not matched to a gene. The germline V gene encodes CDR1 MGHRA and CDR2 YSYEKL. The CDR3 sequence is 18 residues long.

The chain carries TRBV9 and TRBJ1-4; D is possibly TRBD1 (5 bases). Germline V gene data show CDR1 as SGDLS and CDR2 as YYNGEE. The V end lost 2 bases, the J end lost 3 bases, and 8 bases lay between the germline ends. The CDR3 sequence is 14 residues long. The CDR3, as DNA: TGTGCCAGCAGCGTGGAGGGGTCTAATGAAAAACTGTTTTTT. Amino acids: CASSVEGSNEKLFF.